The T cell receptor (beta chain) under discussion was sequenced for a study of T cell responses to AZD1222 COVID-19 vaccine. As regards this clone: The antigen is not known.

Clones were sequenced by immunoSEQ multiplex PCR, and TCRdb holds only the in-frame ones, with some missing. The repertoire includes nearly 110,000 clones, 75% to 90% of them detected once, and approximately 4% sits in the top ten. The CDR3 extends over 12 amino acids. The germline V gene has CDR1 LNHNV and CDR2 YYDKDF (reference sequence). V lost 5 bases and J lost 5, with 9 bases in between. Regarding the study as a whole: The donor cohort was predominantly white British with a female majority, and clonal diversity may have been underestimated. The study identified only a handful of AZD1222 recipients as seropositive at baseline.

The chain uses TRBV15 and TRBJ1-2; D call uncertain. This clonotype was obtained from an adult in good health. The sequencing used peripheral blood, collected on day 0 of AZD1222 vaccination. DNA for the CDR3: TGTGCCACCAGCCCCCCTGGTTATGGCTACACCTTC. It translates to CATSPPGYGYTF.